This T cell receptor (beta chain) appears in the sequencing data of a study of blood T cell repertoires in COVID-19. Assay: immunoSEQ multiplex PCR; the TCRdb copy retains only in-frame clones and omits some. The table includes approximately 50,000 clones, 65% to 80% detected once. The V and J ends lost 3 bases and 7 bases respectively, with 21 bases between them. CDR3 size: 16 residues. CDR1 is MNHEY, CDR2 SVGAGI, per germline. The sample consisted of peripheral blood. The sequence came from a man in his 70s with acute or convalescent COVID-19. The chain employs TRBV6-5 and TRBJ2-5; D is undetermined. CDR3 in amino acids: CASSYQAVHSPGTQYF. CDR3 nucleotides: TGTGCCAGCAGTTATCAAGCCGTCCACTCCCCCGGGACCCAGTACTTC.